The T cell receptor beta chain described here comes from a study of CD8 T cells in Susac syndrome. Study-level results: The study conceded that relatively few individuals underwent its TCR sequencing and HLA analysis.

CDR3 length: 13 amino acids. V was shortened by 0 bases and J by 8 bases, with 8 bases between the two germline ends. Germline V gene sequence: CDR1 MNHEY, CDR2 SVGEGT. Sequencing of TCR beta was performed on blood CD8+ and CD4+ T cells. Through negative isolation, CD4+ and CD8+ T cells were obtained, while TEMRA cells were enriched using FACS. A remark on this clonotype: Its antigen is still unknown.

After extraction with the RNeasy kit, roughly 0.45 to 1 ug of the RNA was reverse transcribed using random hexamers. With immunoSEQ multiplex PCR, TCR beta CDR3 was amplified across 54 Vbeta and 13 Jbeta. TCRdb independently ran MiXCR on the immunoSEQ multiplex PCR reads; one entry per CDR3 protein. The data show approximately 160,000 distinct CDR3 sequences, with approximately 93% seen just once and about 0.09% held by the top ten. What was sequenced was CD4+ T cells from PBMCs. The chain recombines TRBV6-2 or TRBV6-3 with TRBJ2-1; no firm D call. The clonotype originates from a human donor with multiple sclerosis. CDR3 amino acids: CASSYSMFDEQFF. The CDR3 DNA reads as TGTGCCAGCAGTTACTCGATGTTCGATGAGCAGTTCTTC.